The TCR beta chain under discussion was sequenced for a study of blood T cell repertoires in COVID-19. Across the whole study: Spain, Italy and the United States supplied samples that represented acute and convalescent COVID-19.

Sequencing used immunoSEQ multiplex PCR; TCRdb keeps in-frame clones, though not all of them. The sample records 180,000 or so clones, over 70% being singletons. A single count supports this clone. This CDR3 region has 17 residues. The germline V gene encodes CDR1 LNHDA and CDR2 SQIVND (reference sequence). J lost 5 bases, V lost 5 bases, and 12 bases had no gene match. The sequenced sample was PBMCs or T cells enriched from blood (not recorded which). This clonotype was obtained from a man in his 60s who had been exposed to COVID-19. V gene TRBV19 combines with J gene TRBJ2-2; 9 bases are a match to TRBD2. CDR3 loop: CASSLTRAGGRTGELFF. DNA for the CDR3: TGTGCCAGTAGTCTCACTCGCGCGGGAGGGAGGACCGGGGAGCTGTTTTTT.